The clone carrying this T cell receptor (beta chain) was counted at least ten times. What it binds is not known. MiXCR was run by TCRdb on the RACE reads, yielding one entry per CDR3 protein. The sample lists about 30,000 distinct CDR3 sequences, 5.8% occurring once. The data were taken from a study of human T cells and chemical hapten exposure. Study conclusions and caveats: There was alopecia in the donors, so their immune response may differ from that of healthy people.

This CDR3 region has 14 residues. Germline V gene sequence: CDR1 SEHNR, CDR2 FQNEAQ (reference sequence). Trimming took off 0 bases at V and 5 bases at J, with 5 bases between the two ends. Indicated time point: patch test 3, about 24 weeks after DPC sensitization. Treatment: therapeutic diphenylcyclopropenone sensitization with weekly scalp DPC. Those who donated were patients with alopecia, 18 to 70 years of age, and suitable for DPC. The rearrangement joins TRBV7-9 to TRBJ1-6; D remains ambiguous. The sequencing here drew on whole blood, taken in connection with sensitization to the hapten diphenylcyclopropenone (DPC). This TCR was recovered from a man younger than 45 with alopecia areata. Some clones in this sample may be carry-over from other donors' samples. As DNA, the CDR3 is TGTGCCAGCAGCTTAGCGGAAGATAATTCACCCCTCCACTTT. Protein product: CASSLAEDNSPLHF.